A single sample is the source of the 14 T cell receptor beta chains below, sequenced in a study of breast tumors, draining lymph nodes, adjacent tissues. TCRdb ran MiXCR on the multiplex PCR reads and lists one entry per CDR3 protein. The sample lists about 13,000 distinct CDR3 sequences, about 46% seen once, with around 41% in the top ten. The sequenced material came from tumor-adjacent breast tissue. Source of these receptors: a female donor with breast cancer. Some clones in this sample may be carry-over from other donors' samples.

Worth noting for this clonotype: Its ends do not fully match the called genes, so a read error is possible. This chain joins TRBV14 and TRBJ2-7; D is unresolved. Germline CDR1 is SGHDN and CDR2 is FVKESK. The CDR3 runs 13 residues. The DNA of the CDR3 is TGTGCCAGCAGCTCGGCTCTATCCTACGAACAGTACTTC. It codes for CASSSALSYEQYF.

The chain links TRBV9 to TRBJ1-5; D is unclear. V was clipped by 4 bases and J by 3 bases, with 17 bases between them. The CDR3 extends over 16 amino acids. CDR1 SGDLS and CDR2 YYNGEE come from the germline V gene. The CDR3 bases are TGTGCCAGCAGCTTTACCCCGACGGGGATCAATCAGCCCCAGCATTTT. Its translation: CASSFTPTGINQPQHF.

In its sample, this clonotype was seen a few times. The chain carries TRBV3-1 and TRBJ2-1, with 8 positions matching TRBD2. The length of the CDR3 is 18 residues. Trimming cost V 0 bases and J 2 bases; bases outside gene matches: 9. The V gene's germline CDR1 is LGHDT and CDR2 YNNKEL (reference sequence). The CDR3 is CASSQDAVAGFPYNEQFF. As DNA, the CDR3 is TGTGCCAGCAGCCAAGATGCGGTAGCGGGGTTCCCCTACAATGAGCAGTTCTTC.

The chain is built from TRBV24-1 and TRBJ1-2, with D uncertain. The CDR3 covers 12 residues. The V gene lost 3 bases and the J gene lost 1 base, with 2 bases spanning the gap. Germline V lookup: CDR1 KGHDR, CDR2 SFDVKD. The CDR3 region has the DNA TGTGCCACCAGTGATAATAACTATGGCTACACCTTC. It translates to CATSDNNYGYTF.

The genes are TRBV2 and TRBJ1-5; D unclear. This CDR3 region has 13 residues. Germline V CDR1 and CDR2: SNHLY, FYNNEI. Trimming removed 4 bases at V and 9 bases at J, with 13 bases between. CDR3 coding DNA: TGTGCCAGCAGTGCTGGCCGAGAACTGCCCCAGCATTTT. It codes for CASSAGRELPQHF.

The V gene is TRBV7-9, the J gene TRBJ2-1; D might be TRBD1 or TRBD2, each matching 6 bases. The CDR3 is 15 amino acids. Germline V CDR1 and CDR2: SEHNR, FQNEAQ (reference sequence). The V gene lost 5 bases and the J gene lost 2 bases, with 13 bases spanning the gap. The CDR3 sequence is CASSLQGLAYNEQFF. CDR3 nucleotides: TGTGCCAGCAGCCTACAGGGACTTGCCTACAATGAGCAGTTCTTC.

A remark on this clonotype: At one end the junction does not follow the germline gene, possibly because of a read error. The J gene is TRBJ2-5, the V gene TRBV18; D is perhaps TRBD1 or TRBD2 (6 bases each). The CDR3 has 14 amino acids. The germline V gene has CDR1 KGHSH and CDR2 LQKENI. As DNA, the CDR3 is TGTGCCAGCCCACCAAATTCGGGGGCCGAGACCCAGTACTTC. Translating gives CASPPNSGAETQYF.

The rearrangement links TRBV24-1 to TRBJ2-1, with 11 bases matching TRBD2. The CDR3 covers 17 residues. V shed 3 bases, J shed 8 bases, and the junction held 11 bases outside the gene matches. Germline V gene sequence: CDR1 KGHDR, CDR2 SFDVKD. The CDR3 sequence: CATSDPLALAGADEQFF. In DNA form, the CDR3 reads TGTGCCACCAGTGATCCCCTTGCACTAGCGGGAGCGGATGAGCAGTTCTTC.

The rearrangement joins TRBV4-1 to TRBJ2-2; 14 bases align to TRBD2. From germline, CDR1 is MGHRA and CDR2 YSYEKL. The CDR3 consists of 16 residues. With V trimmed by 4 bases and J by 7 bases, 5 bases remained unmatched. CDR3 sequence (DNA): TGCGCCAGCAGCCCGGGGACTAGCGGGAGAGTCGGGGAGCTGTTTTTT. Translating gives CASSPGTSGRVGELFF.

This clonotype has more than one count but fewer than ten. The CDR3 sequence: CASSQGGRTNTIYF. The CDR3, as DNA: TGTGCCAGCAGCCAAGGGGGTCGGACGAACACCATATATTTT. J is TRBJ1-3 and V is TRBV14, with unresolved D. Trimming removed 1 base from V and 7 bases from J, with 11 bases in between. This CDR3 is 14 amino acids long. Germline-derived CDR1 and CDR2 are SGHDN and FVKESK.

The chain combines TRBV5-8 with TRBJ2-7, with D unclear. The germline V gene has CDR1 SGHTS and CDR2 YDEGEE. The CDR3 is 13 residues long. V lost 1 base to trimming and J lost 6 bases, with 11 bases between them. CDR3 in amino acids: CASSLIVASEQYV. The DNA for the CDR3 is TGTGCCAGCAGCTTGATTGTGGCGTCCGAGCAGTACGTC.

The sample holds one count of this clonotype. The V gene is TRBV16, the J gene TRBJ1-3, with D hard to call. Trimming removed 3 bases from V and 0 bases from J, with 12 bases in between. Germline loops: CDR1 KGHSY, CDR2 FQNENV. This CDR3 spans 16 amino acids. The CDR3 region has the DNA TGTGCCAGCAGCCATCTAAAGTCGAGCTCTGGAAACACCATATATTTT. It is translated as CASSHLKSSSGNTIYF.

This chain joins TRBV18 and TRBJ2-3, with TRBD1 identical over 8 bases. Germline V gives CDR1 KGHSH, CDR2 LQKENI. The V and J ends lost 6 bases and 0 bases, in that order; junction bases with no gene match: 5. This CDR3 has 15 amino acids. This CDR3 is CASSPGQGSTDTQYF. As DNA, the CDR3 is TGTGCCAGCTCGCCCGGACAGGGAAGCACAGATACGCAGTATTTT.

The table lists this clonotype with many counts. The rearrangement joins TRBV5-8 to TRBJ2-1; a weak D match, TRBD2 (6 bases). Germline CDR1 is SGHTS and CDR2 is YDEGEE. The CDR3 consists of 13 residues. V was clipped by 1 base and J by 6 bases, with 8 bases between them. The CDR3 here is CASSLPGVNEQFF. CDR3 in DNA: TGTGCCAGCAGCTTGCCGGGGGTCAATGAGCAGTTCTTC.